One and the same sample provided the 11 T cell receptor beta chains below, sequenced in a study of CD8+CD57+ T cells in acquired aplastic anemia. TCR beta VDJ and CDR3 profiling used genomic DNA as template. Each CDR3 protein gets one entry after TCRdb re-called the reads with MiXCR. The sample has approximately 200,000 distinct CDR3 sequences, approximately 60% seen once. The sequenced material came from sorted CD4+, CD8+, or CD8+CD57+ T cells (not recorded which) from PBMCs. Every receptor here comes from a human donor in good health.

The V gene is TRBV20-1, the J gene TRBJ2-7, with TRBD2 matching 10 bases. This CDR3 is 15 amino acids long. Trimming cost V 0 bases and J 1 base; bases outside gene matches: 3. Germline V gives CDR1 DFQATT, CDR2 SNEGSKA (reference sequence). CDR3 nucleotide sequence: TGCAGTGCTAGAGATCGACTAGCGGGTTCCTACGAGCAGTACTTC. Protein: CSARDRLAGSYEQYF.

In its sample, this clonotype was seen many times. The chain has TRBV11-3 and TRBJ2-2, with D uncertain. Deletions cut 4 bases from V and 4 bases from J, with 4 bases between. CDR3 length equals 12 residues. Germline lookup yields CDR1 SGHNT and CDR2 YENEEA. DNA for the CDR3: TGTGCCAGCAGCTCGTTCACCGGGGAGCTGTTTTTT. It specifies CASSSFTGELFF.

This clonotype was detected many times. The chain joins TRBV19 to TRBJ1-2, with 10 bases aligning to TRBD1. The germline V gene encodes CDR1 LNHDA and CDR2 SQIVND (reference sequence). The junction had 11 bases not matched to a gene; V was cut back by 6 bases and J by 1 base. The CDR3 spans 17 residues. Here the CDR3 reads CASRGTGVKEGNYGYTF. In DNA, the CDR3 is TGTGCCAGTAGGGGGACAGGGGTGAAGGAGGGTAACTATGGCTACACCTTC.

This clonotype was counted many times. This chain links TRBV12-3 or TRBV12-4 with TRBJ2-2; unclear D gene. The germline V and J ends were trimmed by 3 bases and 0 bases, with 5 bases remaining between them. The CDR3 contains 14 residues. The CDR3 DNA reads TGTGCCAGCAGTTTCAGTCCGAACACCGGGGAGCTGTTTTTT. This gives the protein CASSFSPNTGELFF.

The V gene is TRBV6-1, the J gene TRBJ1-2; weak D call: TRBD1 (5 bases). CDR1 and CDR2 from the germline V gene are MNHNS and SASEGT. CDR3 length equals 16 residues. Trimming took 5 bases from V and 3 from J, leaving 19 bases between them. CDR3 protein: CASSYSRPRGDYGYTF. Written as DNA, the CDR3 is TGTGCCAGCAGTTACTCGAGACCCCGAGGGGACTATGGCTACACCTTC.

The J gene is TRBJ2-5, the V gene TRBV24-1, with TRBD2 matching over 13 bases. The DNA end is a closer match to TRBJ2-3, so the J assignment may be wrong. The CDR3 totals 18 residues. Germline V gene data show CDR1 as KGHDR and CDR2 as SFDVKD. The CDR3 nucleotides are TGTGCCACCAGTGAACGAACCTGGACTAGCGGGAGTGTGAATGAGCAGTATTTT. It specifies CATSERTWTSGSVNEQYF.

V is TRBV10-3 and J is TRBJ2-7; D is perhaps TRBD2 (5 bases). Germline-derived CDR1 and CDR2 are ENHRY and SYGVKD. The CDR3 covers 11 residues. Trimming removed 8 bases at V and 5 bases at J, with 10 bases between. CDR3 amino acids: CAIAERHEQYF. The CDR3 bases are TGTGCCATCGCCGAGCGGCACGAGCAGTACTTC.

As concerns this clonotype: A much larger clone differs from this one at a single base, so this may be a read error. The gene calls are TRBV27 and TRBJ2-7; 7 nucleotides align to TRBD1. The CDR3 spans 14 residues. Germline CDR1 is MNHEY and CDR2 is SMNVEV (reference sequence). Trimming at V came to 5 bases and at J to 2 bases, leaving 6 bases not matched to a gene. The CDR3 is CASSAIGGTYEQYF. CDR3 DNA sequence: TGTGCCAGCAGTGCTATAGGGGGCACCTACGAGCAGTACTTC.

The table lists this clonotype with a count of one. V usage is TRBV7-8 and J usage is TRBJ1-5; no clear D. V was shortened by 2 bases and J by 2 bases, with 4 bases between the two germline ends. Germline V CDR1 and CDR2: SGHVS, FQNEAQ. The CDR3 runs 13 residues. CDR3 in amino acids: CASSLRRNQPQHF. The CDR3 nucleotides read TGTGCCAGCAGCTTACGGCGCAATCAGCCCCAGCATTTT.

V gene TRBV4-1 combines with J gene TRBJ1-2, with D perhaps TRBD1 (5 bases). Trimming removed 0 bases from V and 8 bases from J, with 22 bases in between. The CDR3 length is 17 residues. Germline V gives CDR1 MGHRA, CDR2 YSYEKL. CDR3 sequence (DNA): TGCGCCAGCAGCCAAGAACAGACAGATGCGAATAGGATGGGCTACACCTTC. This encodes CASSQEQTDANRMGYTF.

The V call is TRBV7-9, the J call TRBJ1-1; D remains unclear. The germline gives CDR1 SEHNR, CDR2 FQNEAQ (reference sequence). Trimming took off 5 bases at V and 3 bases at J, with 7 bases between the two ends. This CDR3 is built from 12 residues. In nucleotides, the CDR3 is TGTGCCAGCAGCCAAATGGACACTGAAGCTTTCTTT. Translation gives CASSQMDTEAFF.